These 6 T cell receptor beta chains were all obtained from the same sample, sequenced in a study of blood T cell repertoires in COVID-19. Sequencing was performed with immunoSEQ multiplex PCR; in TCRdb, only in-frame clones are kept and a portion is missing. The sample has approximately 200,000 clones; over 80% are singletons. The sequenced sample was peripheral blood. These receptors were collected from a human donor in a cohort sampled during active COVID-19.

The J gene is TRBJ1-3, the V gene TRBV7-9; D is ambiguous. The V end was cut by 3 bases, the J end by 1 base, with 4 bases between. The CDR3 sequence is 13 residues long. The V gene's germline CDR1 is SEHNR and CDR2 FQNEAQ (reference sequence). CDR3 protein: CASSFPSGNTIYF. CDR3 nucleotides: TGTGCCAGCAGCTTCCCTTCTGGAAACACCATATATTTT.

This clone has just one count. V is TRBV13 and J is TRBJ2-7; D perhaps matches TRBD2 (5 bases). Germline loops: CDR1 PRHDT, CDR2 FYEKMQ (reference sequence). V was cut by 4 bases and J by 1 base, with 14 bases left in between. The CDR3 runs 15 residues. The CDR3 protein is CASSSGERASYEQYF. The CDR3 coding sequence is TGTGCCAGCAGCTCCGGTGAGAGGGCGTCCTACGAGCAGTACTTC.

This clone was detected a few times. The chain couples TRBV27 to TRBJ2-7; D not certain. This CDR3 has 11 amino acids. V was clipped by 5 bases and J by 0 bases, with 2 bases between them. CDR1 and CDR2 (germline): MNHEY, SMNVEV (reference sequence). The CDR3 coding sequence is TGTGCCAGCAGTCACTCCTACGAGCAGTACTTC. Protein sequence: CASSHSYEQYF.

The V gene is TRBV18, the J gene TRBJ2-5; 7 bases map to TRBD2. Germline V gene lookup returns CDR1 KGHSH and CDR2 LQKENI. Losses at the gene ends were 6 bases for V and 5 bases for J; bases not matched to a gene: 9. This CDR3 comprises 14 residues. CDR3 nucleotides: TGTGCCAGCTCGCCGGGGAGGGCTCGGGAGACCCAGTACTTC. Encoded protein: CASSPGRARETQYF. The variable domain in full, completed from reference TRBV18 and TRBJ2-5, reads NAGVMQNPRHLVRRRGQEARLRCSPMKGHSHVYWYRQLPEEGLKFMVYLQKENIIDESGMPKERFSAEFPKEGPSILRIQQVVRGDSAAYFCASSPGRARETQYFGPGTRLLVL.

The J gene is TRBJ1-3, the V gene TRBV6-5; D call uncertain. CDR3 size: 15 residues. CDR1 is MNHEY and CDR2 is SVGAGI in the germline V gene. V was pared by 7 bases and J by 0 bases, with 13 bases between. The CDR3, as DNA: TGTGCCAGCACCACGGGTTGGATCTCTGGAAACACCATATATTTT. Translating gives CASTTGWISGNTIYF.

The chain recombines TRBV30 with TRBJ1-5; D unresolved. The germline V gene encodes CDR1 GTSNPN and CDR2 SVGIG (reference sequence). The germline V and J ends were trimmed by 2 bases and 1 base, with 15 bases remaining between them. The CDR3 extends over 16 amino acids. DNA of the CDR3: TGTGCCTGGAGTCTGGATTCGGGATTGAGCAATCAGCCCCAGCATTTT. It is translated as CAWSLDSGLSNQPQHF.